This T cell receptor (beta chain) is drawn from a study of T-cell reconstitution after alpha-beta-depleted transplantation in children (dated by TCRdb to 2016 to 2018). General notes on the study: The study quantitatively tracked T-cell immune reconstitution after TCRalphabeta/CD19-depleted allogeneic hematopoietic cell transplantation in children using TCR repertoire profiling.

Compared with germline, V lacks 5 bases and J lacks 8 bases; bases without a gene match: 10. The CDR3 holds 16 amino acids from the cysteine to the phenylalanine. Only the CDR3 part of the read is kept: 48 bases, read in frame from the first base. Library preparation used PCR. TCRdb shows the sequencer as Illumina HiSeq 2500. TCR libraries were prepared with molecular barcoding, using unique molecular identifiers to normalize TCRbeta repertoire quantification. Starting from the raw public reads, TCRdb applied fastp trimming at Q25, assembled clones with MiXCR and retained in-frame beta chains. Rows are unified per CDR3 protein, each entry keeping the most common DNA and genes. The sample table holds almost 400,000 distinct CDR3 sequences, of which 20% were seen once. Jointly, the top ten make up less than 4.5% of the sample. In the case of this clonotype: What this receptor recognizes is not known. No clone much larger than this one lies a single base away; base qualities are absent.

The receptor chain draws on TRBV12-3 or TRBV12-4 and TRBJ2-1; TRBD1 matches 12 bases in the middle. The material sequenced was PBMCs from the stem cell graft donor, taken from the stem cell graft. This receptor was obtained from a human donor who donated a stem cell graft to a child with acute myeloid leukemia. The CDR3 here reads CASSVSPGQGADEQFF. The DNA sequence is given as TGTGCCAGCAGTGTCTCACCGGGACAGGGGGCCGATGAGCAGTTCTTC.